Reported below is one TCR beta chain. This clonotype has just a few counts. Its antigen target is currently unknown. No base quality values were provided; no much bigger clone lies one nucleotide off. The CDR3, cysteine through phenylalanine, is 15 amino acids long. The retained sequence is limited to the CDR3, 45 bases, with the frame set at the first base. The germline V end is reduced by 1 base and the J end by 2 bases; junction bases left unmatched: 0. The germline V gene gives CDR1 as SNHLY and CDR2 as FYNNEI. This sample was included in a study of T cell repertoires in cytomegalovirus infection (dated by TCRdb to between 2018 and 2021). Concerning the study at large: Donor HLA type was relevant to the analysis, because carriage of CMV infection together with the matching HLA type was indicated by public TCR beta signatures.

The full study reports these points: In the ex vivo response, HLA-C-restricted CMV-specific TCR beta clonotypes were dominant, and in two of eight donors the single most frequent clonotype came from this HLA-C-restricted group. In both this cohort and an independent roughly 330-donor cohort, the cumulative frequency of public TCR beta family members distinguished carriers of CMV infection plus the relevant HLA type.

The instrument given in TCRdb is Illumina HiSeq 1500. TCRdb reworked the public reads: Q25 trimming with fastp, MiXCR clone assembly, productive beta chains retained. Each record represents a unique CDR3 protein, reported with the most common genes and DNA among its rows. The sample profile shows about 230,000 distinct CDR3 sequences; roughly 23% of them were found once. The top ten clonotypes cover 18% of the sample. Here the chain combines TRBV2 and TRBJ1-2; 11 central bases correspond to TRBD1. The sequencing input was CD8+ T cells from PBMCs. The source is a human donor in good health (CMV status not recorded). Some clones in this sample may be carry-over from other donors' samples. The DNA reads as follows: TGTGCCAGCAGTGAAGGGACAGGGGGCAACTATGGCTACACCTTC. Translated, this gives CASSEGTGGNYGYTF.